This T cell receptor beta chain was recovered during a study of shared clonotypes between healthy human individuals. Study findings and constraints: Non-shared clonotypes were found to have lower generation probabilities than the clonotypes that were shared by all four of the sorted-subset donors.

With regard to this clone: Antigen: not known.

The data were produced by immunoSEQ multiplex PCR, yet TCRdb's version contains in-frame clones alone and is incomplete. The table includes about 680,000 clones, around four fifths detected once. V lost 4 bases to trimming and J lost 5 bases; unmatched junction nucleotides: 2. The CDR3 sequence is 12 residues long. CDR1 is SGHRS, CDR2 YFSETQ, per germline. The donor population consisted of healthy HIV-negative adults with no recent acute infections or vaccinations. Among the donors, all were Caucasian adults who lived in Nashville, Tennessee. The CD4+ fraction was divided into a CD45RA+ naive subset and a CD45RA-negative memory subset.

This TCR came from a woman in her 30s in good health. Sequencing was performed on memory CD4+ T cells sorted from blood. The subset was: CD45RA-negative fraction. The J gene is TRBJ2-5, the V gene TRBV5-1, with 7 bases aligning to TRBD1. In nucleotides, the CDR3 is TGCGCCAGCAGCCAGGACAGGGAGACCCAGTACTTC. Translating gives CASSQDRETQYF.